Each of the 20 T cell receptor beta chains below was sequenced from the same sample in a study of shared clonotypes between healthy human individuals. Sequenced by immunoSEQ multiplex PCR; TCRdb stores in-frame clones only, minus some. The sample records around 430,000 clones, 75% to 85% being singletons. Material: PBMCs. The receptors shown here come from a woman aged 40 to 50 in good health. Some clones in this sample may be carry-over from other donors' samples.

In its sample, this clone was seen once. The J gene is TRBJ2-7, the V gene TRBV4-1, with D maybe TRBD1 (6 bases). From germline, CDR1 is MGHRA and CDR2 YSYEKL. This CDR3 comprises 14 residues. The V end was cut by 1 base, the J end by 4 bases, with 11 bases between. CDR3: CASSQGGRRYEQYF. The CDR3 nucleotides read TGCGCCAGCAGCCAAGGGGGGCGGAGGTACGAGCAGTACTTC.

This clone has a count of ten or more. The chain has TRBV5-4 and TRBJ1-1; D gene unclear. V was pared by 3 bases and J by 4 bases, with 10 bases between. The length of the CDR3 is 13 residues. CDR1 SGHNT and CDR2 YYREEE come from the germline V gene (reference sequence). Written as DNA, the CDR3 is TGTGCCAGCAGCTCGGAGTTAGGCACTGAAGCTTTCTTT. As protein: CASSSELGTEAFF.

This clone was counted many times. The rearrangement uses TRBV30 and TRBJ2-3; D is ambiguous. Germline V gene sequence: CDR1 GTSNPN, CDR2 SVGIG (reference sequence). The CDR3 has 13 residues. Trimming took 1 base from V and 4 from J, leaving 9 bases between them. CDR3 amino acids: CAWSGPRADTQYF. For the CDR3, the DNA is TGTGCCTGGAGTGGGCCCCGGGCAGATACGCAGTATTTT.

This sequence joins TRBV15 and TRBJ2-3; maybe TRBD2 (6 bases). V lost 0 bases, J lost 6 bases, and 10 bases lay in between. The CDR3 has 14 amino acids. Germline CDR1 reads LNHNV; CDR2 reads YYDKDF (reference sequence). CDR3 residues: CATSRDKGGDTQYF. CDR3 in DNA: TGTGCCACCAGCAGAGATAAGGGAGGCGATACGCAGTATTTT.

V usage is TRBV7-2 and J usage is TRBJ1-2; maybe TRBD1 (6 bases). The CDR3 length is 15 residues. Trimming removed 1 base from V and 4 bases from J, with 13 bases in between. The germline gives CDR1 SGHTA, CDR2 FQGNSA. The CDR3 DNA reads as TGTGCCAGCAGCTTAGGATTTGAGGGGGGCTATGGCTACACCTTC. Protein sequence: CASSLGFEGGYGYTF.

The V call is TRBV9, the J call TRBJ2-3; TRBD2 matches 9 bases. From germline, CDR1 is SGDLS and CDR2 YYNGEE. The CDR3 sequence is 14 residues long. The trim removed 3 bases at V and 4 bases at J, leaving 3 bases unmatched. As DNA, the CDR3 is TGTGCCAGCAGCGCTAGCGGGACCCCAGATACGCAGTATTTT. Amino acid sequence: CASSASGTPDTQYF.

The CDR3 spells CASSINGLPFEQYF. The CDR3 region has the DNA TGTGCCAGCAGTATCAATGGGCTGCCCTTCGAGCAGTACTTC. The chain employs TRBV2 and TRBJ2-7; D is unclear. Germline V gene lookup returns CDR1 SNHLY and CDR2 FYNNEI. The ends were cut back, 5 bases at V and 6 bases at J, with 17 bases in the middle. The CDR3 has 14 residues.

The CDR3 is CASSGNRGPGETQYF. The CDR3 nucleotides are TGTGCCAGCAGTGGTAACAGGGGGCCGGGAGAGACCCAGTACTTC. The V and J genes are TRBV28 and TRBJ2-5; TRBD1 aligns across 9 bases. Germline values: CDR1 MDHEN, CDR2 SYDVKM. There are 15 residues in the CDR3. The ends lost 5 bases at V and 4 bases at J; junction bases unmatched: 8.

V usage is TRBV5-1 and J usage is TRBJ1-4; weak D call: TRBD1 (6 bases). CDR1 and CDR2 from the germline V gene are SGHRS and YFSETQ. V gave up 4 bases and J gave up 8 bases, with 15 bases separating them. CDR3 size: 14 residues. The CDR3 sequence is CASSRREGDEKLFF. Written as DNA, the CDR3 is TGCGCCAGCAGCAGGCGGGAGGGGGACGAAAAACTGTTTTTT.

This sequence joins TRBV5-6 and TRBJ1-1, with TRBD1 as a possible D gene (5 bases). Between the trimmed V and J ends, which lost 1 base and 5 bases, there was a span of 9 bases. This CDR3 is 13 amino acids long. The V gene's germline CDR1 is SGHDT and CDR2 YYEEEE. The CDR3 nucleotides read TGTGCCAGCAGCTTGCCCTGGGGGACTGAAGCTTTCTTT. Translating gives CASSLPWGTEAFF.

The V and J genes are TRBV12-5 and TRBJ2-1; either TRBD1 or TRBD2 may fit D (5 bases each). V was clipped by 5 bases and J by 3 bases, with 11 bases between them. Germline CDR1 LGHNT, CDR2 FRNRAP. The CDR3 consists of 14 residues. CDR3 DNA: TGTGCTAGTGGTACTGGGGGAAGCTACAATGAGCAGTTCTTC. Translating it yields CASGTGGSYNEQFF.

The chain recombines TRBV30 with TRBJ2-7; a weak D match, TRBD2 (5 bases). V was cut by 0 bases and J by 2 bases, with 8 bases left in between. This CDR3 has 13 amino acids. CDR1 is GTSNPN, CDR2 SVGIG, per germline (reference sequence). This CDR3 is CAWSVKGAYEQYF. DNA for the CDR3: TGTGCCTGGAGTGTAAAGGGAGCCTACGAGCAGTACTTC.

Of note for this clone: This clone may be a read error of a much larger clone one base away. CDR3 in amino acids: CATSRDVPLPGGAQETQYF. As DNA, the CDR3 is TGTGCCACCAGCAGAGATGTCCCCCTCCCCGGGGGGGCACAAGAGACCCAGTACTTC. The rearrangement uses TRBV15 and TRBJ2-5; 8 bases agree with TRBD2. The CDR3 contains 19 residues. With V trimmed by 0 bases and J by 2 bases, 14 bases remained unmatched. Germline lookup yields CDR1 LNHNV and CDR2 YYDKDF (reference sequence).

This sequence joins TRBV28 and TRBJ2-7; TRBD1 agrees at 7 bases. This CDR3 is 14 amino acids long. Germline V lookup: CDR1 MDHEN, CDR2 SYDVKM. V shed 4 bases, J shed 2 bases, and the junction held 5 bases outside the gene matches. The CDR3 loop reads CASSSYQGAYEQYF. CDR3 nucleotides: TGTGCCAGCAGTTCTTATCAGGGGGCCTACGAGCAGTACTTC.

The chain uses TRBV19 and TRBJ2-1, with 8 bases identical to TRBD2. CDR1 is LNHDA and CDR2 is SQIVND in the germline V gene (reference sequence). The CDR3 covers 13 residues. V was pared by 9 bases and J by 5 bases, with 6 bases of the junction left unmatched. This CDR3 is CASRLATNNEQFF. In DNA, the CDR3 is TGTGCCAGCAGACTAGCGACTAACAATGAGCAGTTCTTC.

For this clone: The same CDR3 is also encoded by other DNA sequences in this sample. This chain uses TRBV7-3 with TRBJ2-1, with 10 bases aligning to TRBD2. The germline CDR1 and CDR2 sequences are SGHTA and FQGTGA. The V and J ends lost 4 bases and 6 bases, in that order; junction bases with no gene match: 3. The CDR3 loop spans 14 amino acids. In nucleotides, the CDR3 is TGTGCCAGCAGCTGGACTAGCGGACTCAATGAGCAGTTCTTC. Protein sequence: CASSWTSGLNEQFF.

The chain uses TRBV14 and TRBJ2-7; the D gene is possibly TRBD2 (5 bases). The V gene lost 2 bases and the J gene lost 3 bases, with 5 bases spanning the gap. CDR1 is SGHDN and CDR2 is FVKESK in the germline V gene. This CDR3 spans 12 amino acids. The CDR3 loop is CASSQSGYEQYF. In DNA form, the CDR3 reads TGTGCCAGCAGCCAAAGCGGCTACGAGCAGTACTTC.

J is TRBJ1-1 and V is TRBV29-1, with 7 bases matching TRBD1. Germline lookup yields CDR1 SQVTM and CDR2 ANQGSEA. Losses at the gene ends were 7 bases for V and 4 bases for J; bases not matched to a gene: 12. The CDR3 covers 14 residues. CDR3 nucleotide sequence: TGCAGCGGGACCAAGGGGGCAAGGGGCACTGAAGCTTTCTTT. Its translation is CSGTKGARGTEAFF.

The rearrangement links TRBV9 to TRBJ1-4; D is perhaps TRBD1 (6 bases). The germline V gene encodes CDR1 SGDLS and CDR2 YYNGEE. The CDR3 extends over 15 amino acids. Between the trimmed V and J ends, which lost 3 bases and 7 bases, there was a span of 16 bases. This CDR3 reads CASSGETGGGEKLFF. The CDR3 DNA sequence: TGTGCCAGCAGCGGAGAGACAGGCGGAGGTGAAAAACTGTTTTTT.

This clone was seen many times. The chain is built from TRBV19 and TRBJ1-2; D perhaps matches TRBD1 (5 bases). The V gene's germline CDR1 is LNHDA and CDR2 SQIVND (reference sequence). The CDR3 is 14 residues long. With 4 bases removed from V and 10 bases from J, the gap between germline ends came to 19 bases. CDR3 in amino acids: CASSTPGLNAHYTF. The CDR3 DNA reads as TGTGCCAGTAGTACCCCGGGACTCAATGCGCACTACACCTTC.